This T cell receptor (beta chain) was recovered during a study of CD8 T cells in ankylosing spondylitis. The study, taken as a whole, reports: The authors reported significant enrichment of disease-linked clones in matched ankylosing spondylitis synovial fluid. A number of the motif variants had already been described in reactive arthritis synovial fluid and blood.

Libraries for TCR beta were made by quantitative 5'-RACE with molecular barcodes. TCRdb re-called the 5' RACE reads through MiXCR, storing one row per CDR3 protein. The profile covers about 90,000 distinct CDR3 sequences, with around 30% appearing a single time and about 60% taken by the ten largest. Comments on this clonotype: The antigen remains undetermined.

The CDR3 has 14 amino acids. The germline V gene has CDR1 DFQATT and CDR2 SNEGSKA (reference sequence). V was pared by 3 bases and J by 7 bases, with 7 bases of the junction left unmatched. The chain employs TRBV20-1 and TRBJ2-1; 9 positions match TRBD2. Sequenced: blood, either unsorted or a sorted T cell fraction (not recorded which). This TCR derives from a male donor with ankylosing spondylitis or in good health (not recorded which). CDR3 in amino acids: CSARRGGASNEQFF. In DNA form, the CDR3 reads TGCAGTGCTAGGCGGGGGGGGGCTTCAAATGAGCAGTTCTTC.